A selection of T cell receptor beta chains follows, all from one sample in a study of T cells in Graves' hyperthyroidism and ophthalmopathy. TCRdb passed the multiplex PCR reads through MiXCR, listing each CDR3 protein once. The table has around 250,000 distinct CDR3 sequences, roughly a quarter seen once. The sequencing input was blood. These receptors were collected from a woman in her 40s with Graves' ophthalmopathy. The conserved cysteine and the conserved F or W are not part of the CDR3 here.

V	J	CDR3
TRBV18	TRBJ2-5	ASPDQRETQY
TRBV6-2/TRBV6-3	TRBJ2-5	ASSYRGPLGSETQY
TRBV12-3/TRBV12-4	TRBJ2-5	ASSFGETQY
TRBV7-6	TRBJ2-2	ASSLVQENTGELF
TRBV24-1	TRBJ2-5	ATSESGSLEETQY
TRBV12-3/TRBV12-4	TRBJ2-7	ASSPRTSGVYEQY
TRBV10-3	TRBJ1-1	AISGRVNTEAF
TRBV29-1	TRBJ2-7	SVRTGNGQY
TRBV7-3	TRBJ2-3	ASSSPPDTQY
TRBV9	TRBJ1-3	ASSVGGGRTGNTIY
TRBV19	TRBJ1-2	ASTRLDRTHYGYT
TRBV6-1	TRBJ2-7	ASLSGVEQY
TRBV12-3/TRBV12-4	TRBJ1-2	ASLGGGQFYGYT
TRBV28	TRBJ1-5	ASDGGGNQPQH
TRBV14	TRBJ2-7	ASSHPEYEQY
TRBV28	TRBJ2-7	ASSSGFYEQY
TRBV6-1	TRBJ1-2	ASRLLPDSKVGGYT
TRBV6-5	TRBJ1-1	ASTLPGRTEAF
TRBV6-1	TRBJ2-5	ASRTGKTQY
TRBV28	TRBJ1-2	ASSSLGTEGDDGYT
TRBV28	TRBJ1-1	ASSYSRMNTEAF
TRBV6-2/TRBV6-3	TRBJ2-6	ASGGVPLSGANVLT
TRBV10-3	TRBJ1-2	AISGRTGSNYGYT
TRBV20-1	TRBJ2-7	SVEASGRYEQY
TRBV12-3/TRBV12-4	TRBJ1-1	ASSPTVGTEAF
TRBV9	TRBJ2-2	ASSVVGRTGELF
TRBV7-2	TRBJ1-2	ASSLGRAGNYGYT
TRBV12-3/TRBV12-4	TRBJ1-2	ASSLYGRTHGYT
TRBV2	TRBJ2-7	ASSWDRDSYEQY
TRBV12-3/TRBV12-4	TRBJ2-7	ASSFDRTYEQY
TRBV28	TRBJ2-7	ASSLVGGYYEQY
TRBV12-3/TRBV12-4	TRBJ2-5	ASSWDRGQEETQY
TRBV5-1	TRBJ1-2	ASRSGPVANYGYT
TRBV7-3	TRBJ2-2	ASSLVAATLAGELF
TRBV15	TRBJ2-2	ATSSSTGELF
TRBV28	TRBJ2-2	ASSSNNLAPNTGELL
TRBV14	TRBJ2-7	ASSQELAFNEQY
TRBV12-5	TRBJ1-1	ASGPSTENTEAF
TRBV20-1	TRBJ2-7	SASTGYYEQY
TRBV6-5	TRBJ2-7	ASSYSTQVEQY
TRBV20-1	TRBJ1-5	SASGQGNQPQH
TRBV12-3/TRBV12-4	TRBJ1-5	ASSRRFYSNQPQH
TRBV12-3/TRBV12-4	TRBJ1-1	ASSLKSLPGTEAF
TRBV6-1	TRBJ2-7	ASHVTSGTYEQY
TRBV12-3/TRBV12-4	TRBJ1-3	ASSGGPPAEGNTIY
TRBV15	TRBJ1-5	ATSKQGNQPQH
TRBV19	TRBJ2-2	ASSSWLLAGGPGELF
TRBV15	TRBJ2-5	ATSRDVGRFQETQY
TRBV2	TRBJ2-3	ASSEPGSGRVSGTDTQY
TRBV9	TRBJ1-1	ASSVGGKMNTEAF
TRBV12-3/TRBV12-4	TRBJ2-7	ASSPGDRGSYEQY
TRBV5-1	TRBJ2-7	ASSLEQEPEQY
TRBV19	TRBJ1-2	ASSIDRGPNYGYT
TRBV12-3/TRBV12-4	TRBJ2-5	ASSLGQGAKETQY